Below are 19 T cell receptor beta chains sequenced from a single sample in a study of T cell responses to AZD1222 COVID-19 vaccine. The assay was immunoSEQ multiplex PCR, and TCRdb's table has in-frame clones only and misses some. The sample lists some 150,000 clones, roughly nine tenths occurring once. Sequenced material: peripheral blood, taken on day 0 of AZD1222 vaccination. Receptors originate from an adult in good health.

This sequence joins TRBV4-3 and TRBJ1-4, with D maybe TRBD1 (5 bases). This CDR3 is 15 amino acids long. V shed 2 bases and J shed 5 bases, with 12 bases lying between them. Germline lookup yields CDR1 LGHNA and CDR2 YSLEER. CDR3 residues: CASSQYPGGNEKLFF. In DNA form, the CDR3 reads TGCGCCAGCAGCCAATATCCGGGGGGGAATGAAAAACTGTTTTTT.

The J gene is TRBJ2-7, the V gene TRBV4-3; D may be TRBD2 (6 bases). V was pared by 4 bases and J by 0 bases, with 13 bases between. The CDR3 is 15 residues long. CDR1 and CDR2 from the germline V gene are LGHNA and YSLEER. This chain's CDR3 is CASSRSRGSSYEQYF. CDR3 bases: TGCGCCAGCAGCCGGTCGCGGGGCAGCTCCTACGAGCAGTACTTC.

The genes are TRBV27 and TRBJ2-1; 9 bases match TRBD1. The CDR3 has 20 amino acids. V lost 2 bases, J lost 0 bases, and 14 bases stayed unmatched. Germline CDR1 MNHEY, CDR2 SMNVEV (reference sequence). This CDR3 is CASSLRPGQGTWSSYNEQFF. The DNA of the CDR3 is TGTGCCAGCAGTTTACGCCCTGGACAGGGGACGTGGAGCTCCTACAATGAGCAGTTCTTC.

V gene TRBV9 combines with J gene TRBJ2-3; TRBD1 matches 9 bases. Trimming cost V 4 bases and J 3 bases; bases outside gene matches: 9. This CDR3 is built from 16 residues. CDR1 is SGDLS, CDR2 YYNGEE, per germline. The CDR3: CASSFPRDRETDTQYF. DNA of the CDR3: TGTGCCAGCAGCTTTCCCCGGGACAGGGAAACAGATACGCAGTATTTT.

The V gene is TRBV7-2, the J gene TRBJ2-7, with D perhaps TRBD1 or TRBD2 (5 bases each). The germline V gene encodes CDR1 SGHTA and CDR2 FQGNSA. CDR3 size: 16 residues. V lost 0 bases, J lost 3 bases, and 15 bases lay in between. CDR3 DNA: TGTGCCAGCAGCTTAGCCGGGACCCCATGGATCTACGAGCAGTACTTC. This translates into CASSLAGTPWIYEQYF.

This clone was detected once. This chain uses TRBV30 with TRBJ1-1; D is unclear. Trimming took 1 base from V and 3 from J, leaving 9 bases between them. The CDR3 covers 13 residues. Germline V gene sequence: CDR1 GTSNPN, CDR2 SVGIG (reference sequence). CDR3 loop: CAWSARWDTEAFF. CDR3 DNA: TGTGCCTGGAGTGCCCGGTGGGACACTGAAGCTTTCTTT.

This chain connects TRBV10-3 to TRBJ2-3; D possibly corresponds to TRBD2 (5 bases). Trimming cost V 2 bases and J 5 bases, with 8 bases left between them. There are 13 residues in the CDR3. The germline gives CDR1 ENHRY, CDR2 SYGVKD. The CDR3: CAISEIREDTQYF. CDR3 sequence (DNA): TGTGCCATCAGTGAGATCCGGGAAGATACGCAGTATTTT.

The gene calls are TRBV18 and TRBJ2-1; the match to TRBD1 covers 8 bases. The V segment lost 4 bases and the J segment 10 bases; nucleotides outside the gene matches: 6. Germline loops: CDR1 KGHSH, CDR2 LQKENI. This CDR3 contains 13 residues. CDR3: CASSRGQGEEQFF. CDR3 DNA: TGTGCCAGCTCACGTGGACAGGGTGAGGAGCAGTTCTTC.

The CDR3 here is CASSLDRGIDYGYTF. In DNA form, the CDR3 reads TGCGCCAGCAGCCTGGACAGGGGAATCGACTATGGCTACACCTTC. V gene TRBV5-1 combines with J gene TRBJ1-2; TRBD1 aligns across 9 bases. The CDR3 runs 15 residues. CDR1 and CDR2 from the germline V gene are SGHRS and YFSETQ. The V gene end was trimmed by 4 bases and the J gene end by 3 bases; junction bases not matched to a gene: 7.

The gene calls are TRBV18 and TRBJ1-4; D possibly corresponds to TRBD1 (5 bases). Germline V gene sequence: CDR1 KGHSH, CDR2 LQKENI. V lost 3 bases, J lost 7 bases, and 12 bases lay in between. The CDR3 runs to 14 residues. The CDR3 DNA follows: TGTGCCAGCTCACCGCAGGGAAAGGGTGAAAAACTGTTTTTT. Amino acids: CASSPQGKGEKLFF.

The chain has TRBV30 and TRBJ2-1; TRBD2 matches 11 bases. From germline, CDR1 is GTSNPN and CDR2 SVGIG (reference sequence). The CDR3 is 15 residues long. J was trimmed by 4 bases and V by 0 bases; bases with no gene match: 2. The CDR3 DNA follows: TGTGCCTGGAGTGTTAGACTAGCGGGGTACAATGAGCAGTTCTTC. Translating gives CAWSVRLAGYNEQFF.

The gene calls are TRBV11-2 and TRBJ1-1, with TRBD1 matching 8 bases. CDR3 length: 18 amino acids. J lost 7 bases, V lost 3 bases, and 19 bases had no gene match. Germline values: CDR1 SGHAT, CDR2 FQNNGV. CDR3 nucleotide sequence: TGTGCCAGCAGCTTGGGCGACAGGGGTAGTTCTTATGCTGGTGAAGCTTTCTTT. This encodes CASSLGDRGSSYAGEAFF. The full variable domain, completed using reference TRBV11-2 and TRBJ1-1, is EAGVAQSPRYKIIEKRQSVAFWCNPISGHATLYWYQQILGQGPKLLIQFQNNGVVDDSQLPKDRFSAERLKGVDSTLKIQPAKLEDSAVYLCASSLGDRGSSYAGEAFFGQGTRLTVV.

This clone was found a few times. V usage is TRBV7-6 and J usage is TRBJ2-7; TRBD2 aligns across 10 bases. This CDR3 is built from 17 residues. The ends lost 1 base at V and 0 bases at J; junction bases unmatched: 6. Germline assignment: CDR1 SGHVS and CDR2 FNYEAQ. The CDR3 DNA is TGTGCCAGCAGCTTAGAGGCAGCGGGAGGGAGCTCCTACGAGCAGTACTTC. Its protein is CASSLEAAGGSSYEQYF.

The chain joins TRBV3-1 (or the pseudogene TRBV3-2) to TRBJ2-2; 11 positions match TRBD2. In germline, CDR1 is LGHDT, CDR2 YNNKEL (reference sequence). CDR3 length equals 18 residues. The junction had 9 bases not matched to a gene; V was cut back by 0 bases and J by 6 bases. CDR3 bases: TGTGCCAGCAGCCAAGAAGGGGCGCTAGCGGGGGGCCCCGGGGAGCTGTTTTTT. This encodes CASSQEGALAGGPGELFF.

The J gene is TRBJ2-1, the V gene TRBV20-1; 7 bases line up with TRBD1. After removal of 3 bases from V and 1 base from J, the junction contained 6 bases not matched to a gene. This CDR3 spans 15 amino acids. Germline values: CDR1 DFQATT, CDR2 SNEGSKA (reference sequence). CDR3 sequence: CSASYPDRSYNEQFF. CDR3 coding DNA: TGCAGTGCTAGTTATCCGGACAGGTCCTACAATGAGCAGTTCTTC.

The J gene is TRBJ1-3, the V gene TRBV5-4; D not resolved. The CDR3 is made up of 11 amino acids. The germline CDR1 and CDR2 sequences are SGHNT and YYREEE (reference sequence). Trimming took off 2 bases at V and 4 bases at J, with 1 base between the two ends. The chain's CDR3 is CASSFGNTIYF. The DNA for the CDR3 is TGTGCCAGCAGCTTCGGAAACACCATATATTTT.

The rearrangement links TRBV28 to TRBJ1-1; D is perhaps TRBD1 (5 bases). The CDR3 is made up of 15 amino acids. CDR1 is MDHEN, CDR2 SYDVKM, per germline. The V end lost 1 base, the J end lost 5 bases, and 14 bases lay between the germline ends. In DNA, the CDR3 is TGTGCCAGCAGTTTATCTAATTGGGGGGGAACTGAAGCTTTCTTT. As protein: CASSLSNWGGTEAFF. Filled out from reference TRBV28 and TRBJ1-1, the complete variable domain reads DVKVTQSSRYLVKRTGEKVFLECVQDMDHENMFWYRQDPGLGLRLIYFSYDVKMKEKGDIPEGYSVSREKKERFSLILESASTNQTSMYLCASSLSNWGGTEAFFGQGTRLTVV.

The chain joins TRBV7-2 to TRBJ1-2; 7 bases map to TRBD1. The CDR3 is 13 residues long. The trim removed 1 base at V and 10 bases at J, leaving 6 bases unmatched. From germline, CDR1 is SGHTA and CDR2 FQGNSA. In nucleotides, the CDR3 is TGTGCCAGCAGCTTAGAACCCGGGACAGACTACACCTTC. Protein sequence: CASSLEPGTDYTF.

V and J are TRBV7-8 and TRBJ2-7; D unclear. The germline V gene encodes CDR1 SGHVS and CDR2 FQNEAQ. The CDR3 spans 14 residues. Trimming removed 4 bases at V and 0 bases at J, with 10 bases between. The CDR3 reads CASSSDQSSYEQYF. CDR3 DNA: TGTGCCAGCAGCTCGGACCAAAGCTCCTACGAGCAGTACTTC.